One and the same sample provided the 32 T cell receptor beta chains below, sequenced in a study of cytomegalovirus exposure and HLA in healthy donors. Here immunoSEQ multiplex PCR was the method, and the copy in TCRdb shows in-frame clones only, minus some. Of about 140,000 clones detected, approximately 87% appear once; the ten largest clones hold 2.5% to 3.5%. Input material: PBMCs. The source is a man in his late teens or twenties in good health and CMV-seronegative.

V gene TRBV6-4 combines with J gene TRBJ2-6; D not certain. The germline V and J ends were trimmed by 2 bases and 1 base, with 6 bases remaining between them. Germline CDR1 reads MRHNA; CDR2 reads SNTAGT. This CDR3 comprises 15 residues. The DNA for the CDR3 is TGTGCCAGCAGTGACGGAGTTTCTGGGGCCAACGTCCTGACTTTC. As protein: CASSDGVSGANVLTF.

CDR3 loop: CASSVGDRGTGEQYF. CDR3 nucleotides: TGTGCCAGCAGCGTAGGGGACAGGGGGACGGGCGAGCAGTACTTC. The chain is built from TRBV9 and TRBJ2-7; 11 nucleotides match TRBD1. The germline CDR1 and CDR2 sequences are SGDLS and YYNGEE. The CDR3 spans 15 residues. V was pared by 0 bases and J by 6 bases, with 5 bases of the junction left unmatched. Filled out from reference TRBV9 and TRBJ2-7, the complete variable domain reads DSGVTQTPKHLITATGQRVTLRCSPRSGDLSVYWYQQSLDQGLQFLIQYYNGEERAKGNILERFSAQQFPDLHSELNLSSLELGDSALYFCASSVGDRGTGEQYFGPGTRLTVT.

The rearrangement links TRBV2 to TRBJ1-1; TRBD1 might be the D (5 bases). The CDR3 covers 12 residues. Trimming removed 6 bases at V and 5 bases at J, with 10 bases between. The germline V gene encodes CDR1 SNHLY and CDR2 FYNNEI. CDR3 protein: CASREGPTEAFF. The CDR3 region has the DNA TGTGCCAGCAGGGAGGGACCTACTGAAGCTTTCTTT.

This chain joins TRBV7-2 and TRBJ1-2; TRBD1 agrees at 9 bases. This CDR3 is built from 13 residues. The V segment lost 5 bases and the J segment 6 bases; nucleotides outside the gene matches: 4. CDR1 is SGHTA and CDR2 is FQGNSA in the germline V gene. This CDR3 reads CASSPGQGNGYTF. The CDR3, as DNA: TGTGCCAGCAGCCCGGGACAGGGAAATGGCTACACCTTC. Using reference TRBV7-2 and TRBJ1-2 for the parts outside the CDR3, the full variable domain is GAGVSQSPSNKVTEKGKDVELRCDPISGHTALYWYRQSLGQGLEFLIYFQGNSAPDKSGLPSDRFSAERTGGSVSTLTIQRTQQEDSAVYLCASSPGQGNGYTFGSGTRLTVV.

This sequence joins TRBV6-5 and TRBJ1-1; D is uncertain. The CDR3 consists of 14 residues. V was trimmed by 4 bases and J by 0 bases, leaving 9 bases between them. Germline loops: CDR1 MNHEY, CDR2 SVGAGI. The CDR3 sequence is CASSSHLMNTEAFF. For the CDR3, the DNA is TGTGCCAGCAGTTCACACCTCATGAACACTGAAGCTTTCTTT.

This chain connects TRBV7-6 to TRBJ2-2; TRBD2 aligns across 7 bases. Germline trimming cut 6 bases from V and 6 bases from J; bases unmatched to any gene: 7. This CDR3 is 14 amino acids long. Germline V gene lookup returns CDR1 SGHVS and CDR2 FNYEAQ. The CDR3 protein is CASSRTSGSGELFF. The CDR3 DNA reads TGTGCCAGCAGTCGGACTAGTGGGTCCGGGGAGCTGTTTTTT.

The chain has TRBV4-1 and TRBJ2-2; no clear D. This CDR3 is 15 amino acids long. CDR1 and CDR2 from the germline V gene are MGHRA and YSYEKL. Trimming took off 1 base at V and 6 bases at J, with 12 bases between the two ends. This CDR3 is CASSQATSPSGELFF. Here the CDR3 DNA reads TGCGCCAGCAGCCAAGCTACGTCCCCCTCCGGGGAGCTGTTTTTT.

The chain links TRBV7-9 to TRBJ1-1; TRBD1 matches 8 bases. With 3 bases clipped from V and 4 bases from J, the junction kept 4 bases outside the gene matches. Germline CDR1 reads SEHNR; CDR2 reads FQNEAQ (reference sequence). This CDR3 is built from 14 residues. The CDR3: CASSFQTGVTEAFF. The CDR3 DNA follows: TGTGCCAGCAGCTTTCAGACAGGGGTCACTGAAGCTTTCTTT.

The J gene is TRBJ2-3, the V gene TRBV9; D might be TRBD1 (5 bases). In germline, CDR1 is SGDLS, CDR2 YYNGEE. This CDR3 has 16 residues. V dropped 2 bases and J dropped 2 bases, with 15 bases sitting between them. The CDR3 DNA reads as TGTGCCAGCAGCGTCGGAACAGGCATTTCCACAGATACGCAGTATTTT. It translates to CASSVGTGISTDTQYF.

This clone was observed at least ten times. The CDR3 loop is CASSVGGVVSYEQYF. The CDR3 region has the DNA TGTGCCAGCAGCGTAGGCGGGGTAGTTTCCTACGAGCAGTACTTC. This rearrangement joins TRBV9 to TRBJ2-7, with a weak D call TRBD2 (6 bases). Trimming left V 0 bases short and J 1 base short, with 11 bases between. The germline V gene encodes CDR1 SGDLS and CDR2 YYNGEE. The CDR3 consists of 15 residues.

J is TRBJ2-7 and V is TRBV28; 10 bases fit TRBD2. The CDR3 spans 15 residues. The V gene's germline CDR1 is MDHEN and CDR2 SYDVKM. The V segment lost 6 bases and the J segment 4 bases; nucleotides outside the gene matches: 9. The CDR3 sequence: CASRSQRGGQYEQYF. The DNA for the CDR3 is TGTGCCAGCAGGTCACAGCGGGGGGGCCAGTACGAGCAGTACTTC.

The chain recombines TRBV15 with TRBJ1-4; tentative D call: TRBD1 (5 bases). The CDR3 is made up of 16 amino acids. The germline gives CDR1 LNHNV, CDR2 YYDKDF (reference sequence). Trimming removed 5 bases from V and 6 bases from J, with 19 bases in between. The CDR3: CATSSHPGKWDEKLFF. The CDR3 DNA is TGTGCCACCAGCTCCCACCCAGGGAAGTGGGATGAAAAACTGTTTTTT.

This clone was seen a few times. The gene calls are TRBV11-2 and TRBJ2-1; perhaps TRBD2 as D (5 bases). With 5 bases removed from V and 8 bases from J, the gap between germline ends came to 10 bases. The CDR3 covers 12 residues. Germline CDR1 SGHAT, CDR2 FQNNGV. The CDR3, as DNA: TGTGCCAGCAGCCGGGCGAGGGATGAGCAGTTCTTC. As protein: CASSRARDEQFF.

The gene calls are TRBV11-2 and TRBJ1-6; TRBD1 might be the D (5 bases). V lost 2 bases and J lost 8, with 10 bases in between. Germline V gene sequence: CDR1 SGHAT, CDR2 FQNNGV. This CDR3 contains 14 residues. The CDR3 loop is CASSLSGGDSPLHF. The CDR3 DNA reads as TGTGCCAGCAGCTTATCAGGAGGGGATTCACCCCTCCACTTT. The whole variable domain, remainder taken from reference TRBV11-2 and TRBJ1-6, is EAGVAQSPRYKIIEKRQSVAFWCNPISGHATLYWYQQILGQGPKLLIQFQNNGVVDDSQLPKDRFSAERLKGVDSTLKIQPAKLEDSAVYLCASSLSGGDSPLHFGNGTRLTVT.

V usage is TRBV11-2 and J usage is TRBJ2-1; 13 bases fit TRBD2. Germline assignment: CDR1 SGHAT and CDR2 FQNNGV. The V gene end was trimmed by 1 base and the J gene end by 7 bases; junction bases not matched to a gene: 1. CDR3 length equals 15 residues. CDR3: CASSLGTSGSNEQFF. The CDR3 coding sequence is TGTGCCAGCAGCTTAGGGACTAGCGGGAGTAATGAGCAGTTCTTC.

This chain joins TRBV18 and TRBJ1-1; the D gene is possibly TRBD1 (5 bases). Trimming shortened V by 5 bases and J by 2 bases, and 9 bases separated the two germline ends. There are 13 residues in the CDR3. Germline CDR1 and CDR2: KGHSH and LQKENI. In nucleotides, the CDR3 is TGTGCCAGCTCAGTCGGGGGAAACACTGAAGCTTTCTTT. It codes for CASSVGGNTEAFF.

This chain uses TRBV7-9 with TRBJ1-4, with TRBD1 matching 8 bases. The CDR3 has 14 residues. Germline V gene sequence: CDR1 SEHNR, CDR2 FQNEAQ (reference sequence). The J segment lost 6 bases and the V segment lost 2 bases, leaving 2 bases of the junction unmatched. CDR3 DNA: TGTGCCAGCAGCTTACAGGGGGCGGATGAAAAACTGTTTTTT. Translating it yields CASSLQGADEKLFF.

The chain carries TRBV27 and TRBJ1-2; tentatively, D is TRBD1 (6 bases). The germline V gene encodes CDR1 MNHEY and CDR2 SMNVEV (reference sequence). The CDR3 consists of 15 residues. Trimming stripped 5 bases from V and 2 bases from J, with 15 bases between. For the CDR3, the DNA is TGTGCCAGCAGTGTAACAGGGAGGGCCAACTATGGCTACACCTTC. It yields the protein CASSVTGRANYGYTF.

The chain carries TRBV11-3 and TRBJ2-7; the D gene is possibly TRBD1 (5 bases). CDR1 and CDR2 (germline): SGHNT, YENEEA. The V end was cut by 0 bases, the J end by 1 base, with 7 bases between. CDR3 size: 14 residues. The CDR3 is CASSLDRQSYEQYF. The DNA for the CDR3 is TGTGCCAGCAGCTTAGATCGACAGTCCTACGAGCAGTACTTC.

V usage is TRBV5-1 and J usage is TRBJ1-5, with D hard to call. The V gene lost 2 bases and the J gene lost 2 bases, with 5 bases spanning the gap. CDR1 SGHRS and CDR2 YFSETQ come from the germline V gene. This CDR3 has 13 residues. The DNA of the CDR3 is TGCGCCAGCAGCTTCATTGGCAATCAGCCCCAGCATTTT. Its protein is CASSFIGNQPQHF.

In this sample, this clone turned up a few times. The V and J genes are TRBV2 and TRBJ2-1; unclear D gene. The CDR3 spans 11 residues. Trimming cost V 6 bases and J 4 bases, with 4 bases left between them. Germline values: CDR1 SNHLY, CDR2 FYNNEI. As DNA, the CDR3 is TGTGCCAGCAGCGAGTACAATGAGCAGTTCTTC. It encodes CASSEYNEQFF.

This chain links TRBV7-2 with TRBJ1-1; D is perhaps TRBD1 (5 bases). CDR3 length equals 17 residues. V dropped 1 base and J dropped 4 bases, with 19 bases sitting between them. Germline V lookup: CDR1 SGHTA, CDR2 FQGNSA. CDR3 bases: TGTGCCAGCAGCTTAGGGGCAGGGAGGTGGTCGGCCACTGAAGCTTTCTTT. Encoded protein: CASSLGAGRWSATEAFF.

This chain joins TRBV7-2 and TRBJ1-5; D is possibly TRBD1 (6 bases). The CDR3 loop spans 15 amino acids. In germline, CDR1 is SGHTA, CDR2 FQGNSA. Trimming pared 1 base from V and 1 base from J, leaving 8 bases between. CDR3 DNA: TGTGCCAGCAGCTTAGATGGGACAAGCAATCAGCCCCAGCATTTT. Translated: CASSLDGTSNQPQHF.

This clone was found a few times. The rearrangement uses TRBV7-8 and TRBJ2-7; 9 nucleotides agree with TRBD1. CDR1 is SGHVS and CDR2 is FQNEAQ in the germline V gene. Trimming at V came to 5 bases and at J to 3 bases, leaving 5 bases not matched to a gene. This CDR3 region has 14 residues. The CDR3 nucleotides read TGTGCCAGCAGCCTCAGGGACAGGGACTACGAGCAGTACTTC. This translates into CASSLRDRDYEQYF.

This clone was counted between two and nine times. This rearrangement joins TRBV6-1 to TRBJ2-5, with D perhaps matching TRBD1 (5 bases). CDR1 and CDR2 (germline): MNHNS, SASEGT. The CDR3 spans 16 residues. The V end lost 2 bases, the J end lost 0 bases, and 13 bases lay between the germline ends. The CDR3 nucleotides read TGTGCCAGCAGTGAAAAAGGGGCCGGGTACCAAGAGACCCAGTACTTC. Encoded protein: CASSEKGAGYQETQYF.

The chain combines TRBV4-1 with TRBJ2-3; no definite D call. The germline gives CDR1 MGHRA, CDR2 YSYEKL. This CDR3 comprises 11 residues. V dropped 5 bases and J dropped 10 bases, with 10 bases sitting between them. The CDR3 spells CASSSPVAQYF. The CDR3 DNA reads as TGCGCCAGCAGCTCTCCGGTGGCGCAGTATTTT.

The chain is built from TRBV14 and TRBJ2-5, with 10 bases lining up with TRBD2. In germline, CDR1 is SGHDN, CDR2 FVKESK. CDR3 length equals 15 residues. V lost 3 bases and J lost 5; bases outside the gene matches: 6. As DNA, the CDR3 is TGTGCCAGCAGCCACCTCCTAGCGGGGGTTGAGACCCAGTACTTC. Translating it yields CASSHLLAGVETQYF. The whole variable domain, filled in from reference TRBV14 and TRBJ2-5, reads EAGVTQFPSHSVIEKGQTVTLRCDPISGHDNLYWYRRVMGKEIKFLLHFVKESKQDESGMPNNRFLAERTGGTYSTLKVQPAELEDSGVYFCASSHLLAGVETQYFGPGTRLLVL.

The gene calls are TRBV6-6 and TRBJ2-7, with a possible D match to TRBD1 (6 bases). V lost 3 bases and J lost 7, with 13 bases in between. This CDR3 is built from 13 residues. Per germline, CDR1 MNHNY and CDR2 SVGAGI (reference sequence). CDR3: CASSYWQGSEQYF. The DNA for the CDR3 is TGTGCCAGCAGTTATTGGCAGGGGAGTGAGCAGTACTTC.

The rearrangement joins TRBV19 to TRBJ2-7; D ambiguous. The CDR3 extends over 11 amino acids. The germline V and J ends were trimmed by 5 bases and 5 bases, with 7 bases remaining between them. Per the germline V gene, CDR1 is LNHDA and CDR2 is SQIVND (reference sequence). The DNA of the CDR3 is TGTGCCAGTAGTGCCTATCACGAGCAGTACTTC. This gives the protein CASSAYHEQYF. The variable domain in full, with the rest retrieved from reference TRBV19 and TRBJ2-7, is DGGITQSPKYLFRKEGQNVTLSCEQNLNHDAMYWYRQDPGQGLRLIYYSQIVNDFQKGDIAEGYSVSREKKESFPLTVTSAQKNPTAFYLCASSAYHEQYFGPGTRLTVT.

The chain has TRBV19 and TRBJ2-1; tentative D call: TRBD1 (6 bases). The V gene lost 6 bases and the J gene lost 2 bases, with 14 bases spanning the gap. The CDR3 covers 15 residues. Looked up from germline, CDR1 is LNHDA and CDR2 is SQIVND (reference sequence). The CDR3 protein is CASSLWAGAYNEQFF. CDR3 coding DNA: TGTGCCAGTAGCCTTTGGGCAGGGGCCTACAATGAGCAGTTCTTC.

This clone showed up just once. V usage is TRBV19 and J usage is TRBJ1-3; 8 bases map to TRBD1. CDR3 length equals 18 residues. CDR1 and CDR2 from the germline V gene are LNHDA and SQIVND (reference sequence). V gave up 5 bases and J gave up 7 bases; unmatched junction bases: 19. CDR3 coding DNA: TGTGCCAGTAGTCCGCCGGGACAGGTTATCATCTTCCGGAACACCATATATTTT. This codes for CASSPPGQVIIFRNTIYF.

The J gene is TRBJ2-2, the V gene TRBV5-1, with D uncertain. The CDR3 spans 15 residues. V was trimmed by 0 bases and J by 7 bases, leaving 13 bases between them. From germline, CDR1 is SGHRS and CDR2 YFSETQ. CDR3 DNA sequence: TGCGCCAGCAGCTTGGAAGTCGCTACGAACGGGGAGCTGTTTTTT. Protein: CASSLEVATNGELFF.